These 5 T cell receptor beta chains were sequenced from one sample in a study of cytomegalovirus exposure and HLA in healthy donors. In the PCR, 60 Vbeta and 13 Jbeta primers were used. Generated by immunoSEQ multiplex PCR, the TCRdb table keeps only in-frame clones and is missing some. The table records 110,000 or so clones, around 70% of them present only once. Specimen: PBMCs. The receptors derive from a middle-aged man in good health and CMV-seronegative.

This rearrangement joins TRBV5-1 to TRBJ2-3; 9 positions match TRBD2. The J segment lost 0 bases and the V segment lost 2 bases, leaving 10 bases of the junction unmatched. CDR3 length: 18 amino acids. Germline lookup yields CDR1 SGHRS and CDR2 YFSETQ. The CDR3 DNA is TGCGCCAGCAGCTTCGGGGCTAGCGGGGACACCAGCACAGATACGCAGTATTTT. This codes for CASSFGASGDTSTDTQYF.

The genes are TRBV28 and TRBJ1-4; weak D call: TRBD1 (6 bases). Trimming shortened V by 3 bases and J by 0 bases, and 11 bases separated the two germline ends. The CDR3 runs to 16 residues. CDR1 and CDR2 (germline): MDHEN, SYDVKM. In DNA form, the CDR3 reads TGTGCCAGCAGTTTCTTAACAGGGCCAACTAATGAAAAACTGTTTTTT. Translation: CASSFLTGPTNEKLFF.

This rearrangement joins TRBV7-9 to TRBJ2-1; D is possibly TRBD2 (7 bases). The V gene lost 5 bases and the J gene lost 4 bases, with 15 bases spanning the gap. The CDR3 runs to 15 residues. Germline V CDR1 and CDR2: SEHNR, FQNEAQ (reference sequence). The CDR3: CASSRGAQRYNEQFF. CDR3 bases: TGTGCCAGCAGCCGGGGGGCCCAGCGGTACAATGAGCAGTTCTTC.

The CDR3: CASSPNRGRGYEQYF. In nucleotides, the CDR3 is TGTGCCAGCAGCCCGAACAGGGGTCGGGGCTACGAGCAGTACTTC. This chain uses TRBV13 with TRBJ2-7; 7 bases are shared with TRBD1. CDR3 length: 15 amino acids. The V segment lost 5 bases and the J segment 3 bases; nucleotides outside the gene matches: 10. Germline CDR1 and CDR2: PRHDT and FYEKMQ (reference sequence).

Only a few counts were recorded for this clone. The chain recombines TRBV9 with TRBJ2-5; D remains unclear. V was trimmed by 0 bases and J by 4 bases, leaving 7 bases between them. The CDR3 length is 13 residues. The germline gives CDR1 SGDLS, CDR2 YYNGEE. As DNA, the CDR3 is TGTGCCAGCAGCGTAGCAGATGGAGAGACCCAGTACTTC. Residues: CASSVADGETQYF. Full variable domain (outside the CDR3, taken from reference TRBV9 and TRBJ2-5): DSGVTQTPKHLITATGQRVTLRCSPRSGDLSVYWYQQSLDQGLQFLIQYYNGEERAKGNILERFSAQQFPDLHSELNLSSLELGDSALYFCASSVADGETQYFGPGTRLLVL.